The source of this TCR beta chain is a study of blood T cell repertoires in COVID-19. The method was immunoSEQ multiplex PCR; TCRdb's version includes in-frame clones alone and lacks a portion of them. The table lists about 260,000 clones, roughly 88% of them singletons. V lost 3 bases and J 1 base, leaving 10 bases between the germline ends. Germline-derived CDR1 and CDR2 are LNHDA and SQIVND (reference sequence). The CDR3 is made up of 14 amino acids. This TCR derives from a woman aged 40 to 50 with acute COVID-19. Sequenced input: PBMCs or T cells enriched from blood (not recorded which). V gene TRBV19 combines with J gene TRBJ2-7, with D maybe TRBD1 (5 bases). CDR3: CASSMPHRSYEQYF. CDR3 nucleotides: TGTGCCAGTAGTATGCCCCACAGGTCCTACGAGCAGTACTTC.